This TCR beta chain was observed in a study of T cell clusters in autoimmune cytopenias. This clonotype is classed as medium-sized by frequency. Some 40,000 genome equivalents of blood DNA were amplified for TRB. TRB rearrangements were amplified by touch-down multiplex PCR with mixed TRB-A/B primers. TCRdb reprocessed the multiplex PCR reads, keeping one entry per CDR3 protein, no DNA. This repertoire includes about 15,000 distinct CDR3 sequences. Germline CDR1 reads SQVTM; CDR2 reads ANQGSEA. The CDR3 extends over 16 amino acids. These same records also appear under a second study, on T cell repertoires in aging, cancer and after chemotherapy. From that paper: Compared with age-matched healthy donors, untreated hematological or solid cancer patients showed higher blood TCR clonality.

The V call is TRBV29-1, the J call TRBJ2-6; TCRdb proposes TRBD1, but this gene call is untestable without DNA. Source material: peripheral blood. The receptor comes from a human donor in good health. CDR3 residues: CSVAPRHDSGANVLTF.